These T cell receptor beta chains were read from a single sample in a study of Ad26.COV2.S vaccination and SARS-CoV-2 variants. Measured with immunoSEQ multiplex PCR; TCRdb has only the in-frame clones, and not every one. The sample records hundreds of thousands of clones, 85% being singletons. The source material was peripheral blood, sampled in a trial of Ad26.COV2.S vaccine versus placebo. These receptors came from a person aged 18-65 years who received the Ad26.COV2.S COVID-19 vaccine or a placebo. Both conserved end residues are part of each CDR3. The D gene is left open where the match is weak. The listing skips clone size in some rows; elsewhere it reads once, few, many or a size class.

abundance	v_gene	j_gene	d_gene	CDR3nt	CDR3aa
NA	TRBV7-2	TRBJ2-7	TRBD2	TGTGCCAGCAGCTTTGGGACTAGCGGGGGGAGATACGAGCAGTACTTC	CASSFGTSGGRYEQYF
NA	TRBV7-8	TRBJ1-2	NA	TGTGCCAGCAGCTTAGGTATCGGAGCGACTCATCCTAACTATGGCTACACCTTC	CASSLGIGATHPNYGYTF
NA	TRBV9	TRBJ2-3	NA	TGTGCCAGCAGCGTGGGGAGAGGGACAGATACGCAGTATTTT	CASSVGRGTDTQYF
NA	TRBV5-4	TRBJ2-3	TRBD2	TGTGCCAGCAGAGTACTAGCGGGCACAGATACGCAGTATTTT	CASRVLAGTDTQYF
NA	TRBV28	TRBJ2-4	NA	TGTGCCAGCAGTTCTTCAGGGTCCGCCAAAAACATTCAGTACTTC	CASSSSGSAKNIQYF
NA	TRBV9	TRBJ1-3	NA	TGTGCCAGCAGCCTGCTGAGCTCTGGAAACACCATATATTTT	CASSLLSSGNTIYF
NA	TRBV28	TRBJ2-3	TRBD1	TGTGCCAGCAGTCCACGCCTAGGGACAGGGGGCCTAGATACGCAGTATTTT	CASSPRLGTGGLDTQYF
NA	TRBV18	TRBJ2-1	TRBD2	TGTGCCAGCTCACTGCTAGCGGGGACCTACAATGAGCAGTTCTTC	CASSLLAGTYNEQFF
NA	TRBV4-1	TRBJ1-2	NA	TGCGCCAGCAGGCAAACAGCGAACTATGGCTACACCTTC	CASRQTANYGYTF
NA	TRBV5-1	TRBJ2-3	NA	TGCGCCAGCAGCTTGCCCCCCCCAGATACGCAGTATTTT	CASSLPPPDTQYF
many	TRBV27	TRBJ2-7	NA	TGTGCCAGCAGTTCCGCCGCGACCTCGAGACCTTACGAGCAGTACTTC	CASSSAATSRPYEQYF
NA	TRBV4-2	TRBJ2-7	TRBD1	TGTGCCAGCAGCCTCCGGGACAGGGACGGGCAGTACTTC	CASSLRDRDGQYF
NA	TRBV25-1	TRBJ2-7	NA	TGTGCCAGCAGTGACCCTGGTGATCGTGGGGCCTACGAGCAGTACTTC	CASSDPGDRGAYEQYF
NA	TRBV2	TRBJ2-5	TRBD2	TGTGCCAGCAGTGAAGGTCTAGCGGTGAACCAAGAGACCCAGTACTTC	CASSEGLAVNQETQYF
NA	TRBV7-2	TRBJ2-7	TRBD2	TGTGCCAGCACCCGGACTAGCGGGAGCTCCTACGAGCAGTACTTC	CASTRTSGSSYEQYF
NA	TRBV10-1	TRBJ2-5	TRBD2	TGCGCCAGCAGTGATAAGCTAGCGGGAGTGGAGACCCAGTACTTC	CASSDKLAGVETQYF
NA	TRBV11-3	TRBJ2-1	NA	TGTGCCAGCAGCTTTGGAGGTTGGAGTAGTTTGGATGAGCAGTTCTTC	CASSFGGWSSLDEQFF
NA	TRBV18	TRBJ2-3	NA	TGTGCCAGCTCACCACTTATTCCGGGGCCGGAGGGTGCAGATACGCAGTATTTT	CASSPLIPGPEGADTQYF
NA	TRBV7-2	TRBJ2-6	NA	TGTGCCAGCAGCAACTCACAGGGATCTGGGGCCAACGTCCTGACTTTC	CASSNSQGSGANVLTF
NA	TRBV9	TRBJ1-6	NA	TGTGCCAGCAGCGTAGCTGCGGTCAATTCACCCCTCCACTTT	CASSVAAVNSPLHF
NA	TRBV29-1	TRBJ1-6	TRBD1	TGCAGCGTCCGGACAGGGACCTATAATTCACCCCTCCACTTT	CSVRTGTYNSPLHF
NA	TRBV16	TRBJ1-4	NA	TGTGCCAGCAGCCAATCATGGCAGGGCGGTGAAAAACTGTTTTTT	CASSQSWQGGEKLFF
NA	TRBV11-2	TRBJ1-4	NA	TGTGCCAGCAGCCGAGGTAACAGGGATGAACTGTTTTTT	CASSRGNRDELFF
NA	TRBV4-1	TRBJ2-7	NA	TGCGCCAGCAGCCAAGGTTCTAGAGTGGGCGGGAAGATTTACGAGCAGTACTTC	CASSQGSRVGGKIYEQYF
NA	TRBV30	TRBJ1-1	TRBD1	TGTGCCTGGGGGGACAGGGGGCCTTCTGAAGCTTTCTTT	CAWGDRGPSEAFF
NA	TRBV30	TRBJ2-1	NA	TGTGCCTGGAAAGAGCCCCCGAGTAGCGGTTACAATGAGCAGTTCTTC	CAWKEPPSSGYNEQFF
NA	TRBV10-2	TRBJ2-4	NA	TGCGCCAGCGGGGACTCACTAGCCAAAAACATTCAGTACTTC	CASGDSLAKNIQYF
once	TRBV4-3	TRBJ2-2	TRBD2	TGCGCCAGCAGCCACTATAGCGGGGGCGACACCGGGGAGCTGTTTTTT	CASSHYSGGDTGELFF
NA	TRBV14	TRBJ2-7	TRBD1	TGTGCCAGCAGATCAACAGGGGTACCTTCGAAGCAGTACTTC	CASRSTGVPSKQYF
NA	TRBV19	TRBJ1-5	NA	TGTGCCAGTAGTATCCAGCCCCAGGGCAATCAGCCCCAGCATTTT	CASSIQPQGNQPQHF